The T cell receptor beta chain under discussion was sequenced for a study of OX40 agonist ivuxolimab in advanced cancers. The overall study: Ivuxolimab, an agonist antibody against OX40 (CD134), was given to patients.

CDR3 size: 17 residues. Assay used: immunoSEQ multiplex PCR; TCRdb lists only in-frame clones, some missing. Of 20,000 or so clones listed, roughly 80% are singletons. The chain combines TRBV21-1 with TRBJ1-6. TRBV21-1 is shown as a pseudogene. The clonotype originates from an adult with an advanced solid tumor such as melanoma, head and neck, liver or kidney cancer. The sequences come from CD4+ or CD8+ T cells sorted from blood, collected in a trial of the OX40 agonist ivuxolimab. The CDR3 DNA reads TGTGCCAGCAGCACCTCGACGCTGGAACCTTATAATTCACCCCTCCACTTT. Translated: CASSTSTLEPYNSPLHF.